This T cell receptor beta chain was captured by sequencing in a study of blood T cell repertoires in COVID-19. Profiling relied on immunoSEQ multiplex PCR, and the TCRdb table lists in-frame clones only, not all of them. This sample has roughly 250,000 clones; about 85% occur once, and the top ten carry roughly 6.3%. The sample was PBMCs or T cells enriched from blood (not recorded which). The receptor comes from a woman younger than 45 with acute COVID-19.

CDR3: CASSHAGTGYSNEQFF. DNA of the CDR3: TGTGCCAGCAGCCACGCCGGGACAGGCTACAGCAATGAGCAGTTCTTC. The J gene is TRBJ2-1, the V gene TRBV5-4, with 8 bases matching TRBD1. CDR1 is SGHNT, CDR2 YYREEE, per germline (reference sequence). CDR3 length: 16 amino acids. Trimming took 4 bases from V and 6 from J; bases not matched to a gene: 12.